One and the same sample provided the 22 T cell receptor beta chains below, sequenced in a study of metastatic and nonmetastatic thyroid tumors. Using MiXCR, TCRdb re-called clones from the PCR reads. The table lists just over 15,000 clones, about 34% of them singletons. Each patient came to thyroid surgery without any prior treatment (of any kind). The sequenced material came from tumor tissue. All receptors derive from a male donor with papillary thyroid cancer or a benign thyroid nodule (not recorded which). Some clones in this sample may be carry-over from other donors' samples.

This clone was found many times. The rearrangement links TRBV7-2 to TRBJ1-5, with unresolved D. V was clipped by 1 base and J by 2 bases, with 9 bases between them. Germline loops: CDR1 SGHTA, CDR2 FQGNSA. The CDR3 has 15 amino acids. The CDR3 protein is CASSLGQEGNQPQHF. In DNA form, the CDR3 reads TGTGCCAGCAGCTTAGGGCAGGAGGGCAATCAGCCCCAGCATTTT. Full variable domain (missing parts from reference TRBV7-2 and TRBJ1-5): GAGVSQSPSNKVTEKGKDVELRCDPISGHTALYWYRQSLGQGLEFLIYFQGNSAPDKSGLPSDRFSAERTGGSVSTLTIQRTQQEDSAVYLCASSLGQEGNQPQHFGDGTRLSIL.

V usage is TRBV30 and J usage is TRBJ1-5; perhaps TRBD1 as D (6 bases). There are 12 residues in the CDR3. V lost 0 bases to trimming and J lost 12 bases, with 12 bases between them. From germline, CDR1 is GTSNPN and CDR2 SVGIG (reference sequence). This CDR3 reads CAWSVKLGGQHF. The CDR3, as DNA: TGTGCCTGGAGTGTAAAATTAGGGGGCCAGCATTTT.

This clone was seen only a few times. This may arise from a read error, as a much more abundant clone is one base away. The chain has TRBV10-3 and TRBJ2-5; D is ambiguous. Germline CDR1 reads ENHRY; CDR2 reads SYGVKD. The CDR3 totals 14 residues. Trimming took 3 bases from V and 4 from J, leaving 12 bases between them. The CDR3 here is CAISDGHGGETQYF. CDR3 sequence (DNA): TGTGCCATCAGTGATGGGCATGGTGGAGAGACCCAGTACTTC.

This rearrangement joins TRBV20-1 to TRBJ2-7; 10 positions agree with TRBD2. The CDR3 runs to 15 residues. Germline V CDR1 and CDR2: DFQATT, SNEGSKA (reference sequence). V trimming: 1 base; J trimming: 0 bases; junction bases outside the gene matches: 3. As DNA, the CDR3 is TGCAGTGCTAGAGGGTCTAGCGGGAGCTCCTACGAGCAGTACTTC. Translation: CSARGSSGSSYEQYF.

Regarding this clone: A much larger clone sits a single nucleotide away, making a read error possible. This chain joins TRBV6-1 and TRBJ1-1; D unresolved. Germline loops: CDR1 MNHNS, CDR2 SASEGT. The CDR3 extends over 12 amino acids. The CDR3 loop is CVSRPMNTKAFF. The CDR3 bases are TGTGTCAGCAGACCGATGAACACTAAAGCTTTCTTT.

This clone appeared a few times. This chain uses TRBV2 with TRBJ1-6; D is perhaps TRBD1 (6 bases). The CDR3 runs 15 residues. The germline V gene has CDR1 SNHLY and CDR2 FYNNEI. V was shortened by 3 bases and J by 9 bases, with 15 bases between the two germline ends. In DNA, the CDR3 is TGTGCCAGCAGTGATCACGGACAGCATAGTTCACCCCTCCACTTT. Its translation is CASSDHGQHSSPLHF.

This clone was detected ten times or more. The chain links TRBV5-1 to TRBJ1-4; D is possibly TRBD1 (5 bases). V lost 0 bases and J lost 4, with 10 bases in between. Germline V gene sequence: CDR1 SGHRS, CDR2 YFSETQ. The CDR3 runs to 15 residues. The CDR3 loop reads CASSLEQGGNEKLFF. Written as DNA, the CDR3 is TGCGCCAGCAGCTTGGAGCAGGGCGGTAATGAAAAACTGTTTTTT.

This clone was recorded many times. This sequence joins TRBV6-1 and TRBJ1-4; 9 bases align to TRBD1. The CDR3 has 15 residues. V lost 6 bases to trimming and J lost 8 bases; unmatched junction nucleotides: 10. Germline lookup yields CDR1 MNHNS and CDR2 SASEGT. In DNA form, the CDR3 reads TGTGCCAGCAGGGCCTCCGGGACAGGGCACGAAAAACTGTTTTTT. Translation: CASRASGTGHEKLFF.

This clone was seen at least ten times. This CDR3 is also generated by other DNA sequences in the sample. J is TRBJ2-1 and V is TRBV9, with 7 bases that match TRBD2. V lost 4 bases to trimming and J lost 0 bases; unmatched junction nucleotides: 4. Per the germline V gene, CDR1 is SGDLS and CDR2 is YYNGEE. The CDR3 loop spans 15 amino acids. The CDR3 DNA is TGTGCCAGCAGCCTGGGGGGGGACTCCTACAATGAGCAGTTCTTC. It is translated as CASSLGGDSYNEQFF.

This clone was seen many times. The V gene is TRBV12-5, the J gene TRBJ2-1; 10 positions match TRBD1. The V gene end was trimmed by 2 bases and the J gene end by 5 bases; junction bases not matched to a gene: 12. Per germline, CDR1 LGHNT and CDR2 FRNRAP. The CDR3 is made up of 18 amino acids. Written as DNA, the CDR3 is TGTGCTAGTGGTTTGTTTTGGACAGGGGGTGGAGATCACAATGAGCAGTTCTTC. Its protein is CASGLFWTGGGDHNEQFF.

The chain carries TRBV7-8 and TRBJ2-7; 10 nucleotides agree with TRBD2. This CDR3 region has 16 residues. Germline V lookup: CDR1 SGHVS, CDR2 FQNEAQ. The V and J ends lost 3 bases and 4 bases, in that order; junction bases with no gene match: 9. CDR3 residues: CASSFLAGEASYEQYF. CDR3 nucleotide sequence: TGTGCCAGCAGCTTTCTAGCGGGAGAAGCCTCATACGAGCAGTACTTC. The complete variable domain, with remaining parts taken from reference TRBV7-8 and TRBJ2-7, reads GAGVSQSPRYKVAKRGQDVALRCDPISGHVSLFWYQQALGQGPEFLTYFQNEAQLDKSGLPSDRFFAERPEGSVSTLKIQRTQQEDSAVYLCASSFLAGEASYEQYFGPGTRLTVT.

This clone was seen a few times. A much larger clone differs from this one at a single base, so this may be a read error. The chain joins TRBV10-3 to TRBJ1-5; D gene unclear. The CDR3 totals 12 residues. Trimming left V 5 bases short and J 3 bases short, with 5 bases between. Germline V gene data show CDR1 as ENHRY and CDR2 as SYGVKD. Here the CDR3 reads CAISYINQPQHF. The CDR3 DNA reads TGTGCCATCAGTTACATCAATCAGCCCCAGCATTTT.

This clone has more than one count but fewer than ten. This rearrangement joins TRBV6-1 to TRBJ1-5; D gene ambiguous. There are 13 residues in the CDR3. The V end was cut by 6 bases, the J end by 0 bases, with 6 bases between. Looked up from germline, CDR1 is MNHNS and CDR2 is SASEGT. The CDR3 sequence: CASREYSNQPQHF. The CDR3 bases are TGTGCCAGCAGGGAATATAGCAATCAGCCCCAGCATTTT.

This clone was found many times. V is TRBV5-1 and J is TRBJ2-5, with D possibly TRBD1 on 7 matching bases. From germline, CDR1 is SGHRS and CDR2 YFSETQ. The CDR3 is 14 residues long. The ends were cut back, 4 bases at V and 4 bases at J, with 14 bases in the middle. CDR3 region: CASSRWGDRETQYF. For the CDR3, the DNA is TGCGCCAGCAGCCGTTGGGGGGACAGAGAGACCCAGTACTTC.

A remark on this clone: One end of the junction does not line up with germline, which may come from a read error. The sample has other DNA sequences that encode this CDR3 too. V is TRBV20-1 and J is TRBJ2-2, with D perhaps TRBD1 or TRBD2 (5 bases each). Germline V gene data show CDR1 as DFQATT and CDR2 as SNEGSKA (reference sequence). This CDR3 comprises 16 residues. In DNA form, the CDR3 reads TGCAGTGCTAGAGATGGACGGGGCCTTAACACCGGTGAGCTGTTTTTT. It specifies CSARDGRGLNTGELFF.

The table lists this clone with many counts. The chain links TRBV6-1 to TRBJ1-3; 8 nucleotides line up with TRBD1. The CDR3 is 13 amino acids. Per germline, CDR1 MNHNS and CDR2 SASEGT. With 5 bases clipped from V and 7 bases from J, the junction kept 4 bases outside the gene matches. The CDR3 DNA sequence: TGTGCCAGCAGTTCGGACAGGGATAACACCATATATTTT. It yields the protein CASSSDRDNTIYF.

The gene calls are TRBV20-1 and TRBJ1-6, with unresolved D. Between the trimmed V and J ends, which lost 0 bases and 4 bases, there was a span of 10 bases. The CDR3 is 15 amino acids. Germline V gene data show CDR1 as DFQATT and CDR2 as SNEGSKA (reference sequence). The CDR3 DNA is TGCAGTGCTAGAGATCTGGGAGGGTATAATTCACCCCTCCACTTT. As protein: CSARDLGGYNSPLHF.

V gene TRBV25-1 combines with J gene TRBJ2-5; D unresolved. Per germline, CDR1 MGHDK and CDR2 SYGVNS. The CDR3 has 14 residues. V was pared by 1 base and J by 1 base, with 7 bases between. CDR3: CASSELTFQETQYF. CDR3 in DNA: TGTGCCAGCAGTGAATTAACATTCCAAGAGACCCAGTACTTC.

This clone came up many times. The chain recombines TRBV9 with TRBJ1-2; D gene uncertain. V gave up 2 bases and J gave up 0 bases, with 8 bases separating them. CDR1 is SGDLS and CDR2 is YYNGEE in the germline V gene. This CDR3 comprises 14 residues. The CDR3 DNA is TGTGCCAGCAGCGTTGGCCGAGCTAACTATGGCTACACCTTC. Its protein product is CASSVGRANYGYTF.

Details on this clone: This may be a read error: a much more frequent sequence differs by one nucleotide. Within the sample, other DNA sequences also encode this same CDR3. The chain combines TRBV5-1 with TRBJ2-3; no reliable D call. Germline CDR1 SGHRS, CDR2 YFSETQ. The CDR3 spans 11 residues. Written as DNA, the CDR3 is TGTGCCAGCAGCTTGGTCGATACGCAGTATTTT. This codes for CASSLVDTQYF.

The chain uses TRBV5-1 and TRBJ1-1, with TRBD1 matching 11 bases. CDR3 length: 16 residues. Per germline, CDR1 SGHRS and CDR2 YFSETQ. The V gene end was trimmed by 4 bases and the J gene end by 12 bases; junction bases not matched to a gene: 17. The CDR3, as DNA: TGCGCCAGCAGCCATGAAATCCACCGGGACAGGGGGGAAACTTTCTTT. This gives the protein CASSHEIHRDRGETFF. The full variable domain, with the rest looked up from reference TRBV5-1 and TRBJ1-1, is KAGVTQTPRYLIKTRGQQVTLSCSPISGHRSVSWYQQTPGQGLQFLFEYFSETQRNKGNFPGRFSGRQFSNSRSEMNVSTLELGDSALYLCASSHEIHRDRGETFFGQGTRLTVV.

This clone is labeled as medium-sized. The V call is TRBV11-2, the J call TRBJ1-2, with D perhaps matching TRBD1 (5 bases). Trimming shortened V by 1 base and J by 0 bases, and 9 bases separated the two germline ends. The V gene's germline CDR1 is SGHAT and CDR2 FQNNGV. There are 15 residues in the CDR3. CDR3 DNA: TGTGCCAGCAGCTTAGGGGGCACCACTAACTATGGCTACACCTTC. It specifies CASSLGGTTNYGYTF.